This T cell receptor beta chain was documented in a study of B cell selection in AIRE deficiency. Sorted regulatory T cells were CD4-positive, CD25-high and CD127-low or negative. Controls came from healthy donors unrelated to patients. Study results and limitations: Around 31% of healthy-donor shared Treg TCRbeta sequences appeared in patient Tconv cells. Of several thousand shared Treg TCRbeta sequences, 31.6% were healthy-donor-only and 9.3% patient-only. With only TCRbeta sequenced, around 40% of shared healthy Treg sequences overlapped Tconv.

Trimming cost V 2 bases and J 6 bases, with 10 bases left between them. The germline CDR1 and CDR2 sequences are MNHEY and SVGAGI. The CDR3 contains 13 residues. Of note for this clone: What it recognizes is unknown.

Profiled with immunoSEQ multiplex PCR; TCRdb holds only in-frame clones, not every one. In the table there are about 22,000 clones, 80% to 95% of which are singletons. The clonotype was recovered from a human donor in good health. This chain joins TRBV6-5 and TRBJ1-2; tentative D call: TRBD1 (6 bases). The specimen was CD4+CD25+ Tregs sorted from PBMCs. CDR3 coding DNA: TGTGCCAGCAGTTACCCCAACAGGGATGGCTACACCTTC. It yields the protein CASSYPNRDGYTF.